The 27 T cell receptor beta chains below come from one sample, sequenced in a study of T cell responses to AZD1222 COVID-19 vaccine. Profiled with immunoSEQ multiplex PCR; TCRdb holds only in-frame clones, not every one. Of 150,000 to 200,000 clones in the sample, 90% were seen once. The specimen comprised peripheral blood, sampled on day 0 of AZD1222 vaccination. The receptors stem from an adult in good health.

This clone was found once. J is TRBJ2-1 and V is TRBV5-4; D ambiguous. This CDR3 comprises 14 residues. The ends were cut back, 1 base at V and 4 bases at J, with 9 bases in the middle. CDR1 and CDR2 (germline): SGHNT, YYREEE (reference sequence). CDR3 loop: CASSLPPGYNEQFF. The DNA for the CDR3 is TGTGCCAGCAGCTTGCCGCCAGGTTACAATGAGCAGTTCTTC.

The CDR3 DNA sequence: TGTGCCAGCAGCGCCCTCGGGACAGGGGGAGAAAACATTCAGTACTTC. Translation gives CASSALGTGGENIQYF. This chain connects TRBV9 to TRBJ2-4, with 11 bases fitting TRBD1. The V and J ends lost 3 bases and 5 bases, in that order; junction bases with no gene match: 7. This CDR3 contains 16 residues. Germline assignment: CDR1 SGDLS and CDR2 YYNGEE.

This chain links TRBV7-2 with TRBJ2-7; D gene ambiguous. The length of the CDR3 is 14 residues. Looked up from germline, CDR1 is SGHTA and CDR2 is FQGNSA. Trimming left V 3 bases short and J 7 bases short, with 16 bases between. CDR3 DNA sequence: TGTGCCAGCAGCTTTACCGGGCCTGAAAAGGAGCAGTACTTC. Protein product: CASSFTGPEKEQYF.

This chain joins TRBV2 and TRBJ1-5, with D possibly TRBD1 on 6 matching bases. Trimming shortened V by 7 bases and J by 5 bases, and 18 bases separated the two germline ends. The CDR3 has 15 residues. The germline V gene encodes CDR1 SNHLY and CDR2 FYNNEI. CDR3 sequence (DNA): TGTGCCAGCATGAGGGACACCAGTATACATCAGCCCCAGCATTTT. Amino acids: CASMRDTSIHQPQHF.

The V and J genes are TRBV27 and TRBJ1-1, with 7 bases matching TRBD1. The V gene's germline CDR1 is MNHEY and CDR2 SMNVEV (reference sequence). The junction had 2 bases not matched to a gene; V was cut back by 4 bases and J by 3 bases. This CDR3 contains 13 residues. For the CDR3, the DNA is TGTGCCAGCAGTTATGACAGGGACACTGAAGCTTTCTTT. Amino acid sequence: CASSYDRDTEAFF.

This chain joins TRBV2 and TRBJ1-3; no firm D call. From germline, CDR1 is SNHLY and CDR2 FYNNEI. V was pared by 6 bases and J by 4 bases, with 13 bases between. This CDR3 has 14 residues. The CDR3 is CASRAPGEGNTIYF. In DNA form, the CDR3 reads TGTGCCAGCAGGGCCCCGGGCGAAGGAAACACCATATATTTT.

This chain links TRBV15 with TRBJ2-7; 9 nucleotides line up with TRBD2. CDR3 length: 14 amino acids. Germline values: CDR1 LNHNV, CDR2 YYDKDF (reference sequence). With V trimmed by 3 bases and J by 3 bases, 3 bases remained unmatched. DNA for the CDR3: TGTGCCACCAGCAGTGGGCGGGGGGGCTACGAGCAGTACTTC. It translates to CATSSGRGGYEQYF.

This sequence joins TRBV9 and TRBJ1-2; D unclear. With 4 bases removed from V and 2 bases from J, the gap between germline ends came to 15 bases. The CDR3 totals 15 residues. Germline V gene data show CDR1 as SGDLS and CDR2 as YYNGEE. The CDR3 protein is CASSPSGGINYGYTF. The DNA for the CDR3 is TGTGCCAGCAGCCCCTCTGGAGGGATCAACTATGGCTACACCTTC.

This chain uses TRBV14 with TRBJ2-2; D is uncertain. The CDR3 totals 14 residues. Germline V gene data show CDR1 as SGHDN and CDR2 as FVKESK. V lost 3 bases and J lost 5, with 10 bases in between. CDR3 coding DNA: TGTGCCAGCAGCCAGTCGGGCAGAACCGGGGAGCTGTTTTTT. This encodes CASSQSGRTGELFF.

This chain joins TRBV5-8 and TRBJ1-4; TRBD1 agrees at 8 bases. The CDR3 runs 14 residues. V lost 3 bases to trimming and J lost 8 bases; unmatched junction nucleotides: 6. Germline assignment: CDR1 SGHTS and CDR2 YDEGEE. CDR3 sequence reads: CASSSTGDDEKLFF. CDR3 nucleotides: TGTGCCAGCAGCTCGACAGGGGATGACGAAAAACTGTTTTTT.

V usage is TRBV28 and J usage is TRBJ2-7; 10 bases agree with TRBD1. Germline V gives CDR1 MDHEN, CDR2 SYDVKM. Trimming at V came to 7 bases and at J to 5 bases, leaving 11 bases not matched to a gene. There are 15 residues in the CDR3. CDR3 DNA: TGTGCCAGCAATTCCCTCCGGGACAGGGGCCACGAGCAGTACTTC. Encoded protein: CASNSLRDRGHEQYF.

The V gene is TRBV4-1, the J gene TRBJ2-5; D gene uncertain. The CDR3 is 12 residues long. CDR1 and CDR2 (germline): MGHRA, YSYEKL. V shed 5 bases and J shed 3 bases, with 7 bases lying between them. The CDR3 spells CASSSSKETQYF. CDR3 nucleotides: TGCGCCAGCAGCTCTTCTAAAGAGACCCAGTACTTC.

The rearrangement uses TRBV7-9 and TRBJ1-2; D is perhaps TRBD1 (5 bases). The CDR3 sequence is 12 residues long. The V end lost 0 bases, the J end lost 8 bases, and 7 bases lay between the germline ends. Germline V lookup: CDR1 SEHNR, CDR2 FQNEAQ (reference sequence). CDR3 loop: CASSLAGDGYTF. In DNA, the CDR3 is TGTGCCAGCAGCTTAGCGGGGGACGGCTACACCTTC. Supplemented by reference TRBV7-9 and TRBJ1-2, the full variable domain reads DTGVSQNPRHKITKRGQNVTFRCDPISEHNRLYWYRQTLGQGPEFLTYFQNEAQLEKSRLLSDRFSAERPKGSFSTLEIQRTEQGDSAMYLCASSLAGDGYTFGSGTRLTVV.

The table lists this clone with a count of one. CDR3 loop: CSVGDRGSEQYF. In DNA form, the CDR3 reads TGCAGCGTTGGTGACAGGGGAAGCGAGCAGTACTTC. The chain recombines TRBV29-1 with TRBJ2-7; 8 bases line up with TRBD1. Germline V gene data show CDR1 as SQVTM and CDR2 as ANQGSEA. The CDR3 loop spans 12 amino acids. Trimming at V came to 4 bases and at J to 6 bases, leaving 5 bases not matched to a gene.

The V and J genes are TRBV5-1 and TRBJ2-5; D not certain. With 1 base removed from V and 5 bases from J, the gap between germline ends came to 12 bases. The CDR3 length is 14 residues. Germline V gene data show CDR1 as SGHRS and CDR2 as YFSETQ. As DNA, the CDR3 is TGCGCCAGCAGCTTGAGGCCTGCGGCGGAGACCCAGTACTTC. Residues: CASSLRPAAETQYF.

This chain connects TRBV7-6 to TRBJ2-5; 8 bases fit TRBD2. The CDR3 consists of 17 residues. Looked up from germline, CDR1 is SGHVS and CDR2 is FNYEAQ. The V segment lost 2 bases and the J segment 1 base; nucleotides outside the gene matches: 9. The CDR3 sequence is CASSLPAGDPTQETQYF. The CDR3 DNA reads TGTGCCAGCAGCTTACCAGCGGGGGACCCCACCCAAGAGACCCAGTACTTC.

CDR3 sequence reads: CASSLGLGADTQYF. For the CDR3, the DNA is TGTGCCAGCAGCTTAGGCCTCGGCGCAGATACGCAGTATTTT. The V gene is TRBV13, the J gene TRBJ2-3; D is ambiguous. V gave up 0 bases and J gave up 4 bases, with 8 bases separating them. Looked up from germline, CDR1 is PRHDT and CDR2 is FYEKMQ (reference sequence). CDR3 length equals 14 residues.

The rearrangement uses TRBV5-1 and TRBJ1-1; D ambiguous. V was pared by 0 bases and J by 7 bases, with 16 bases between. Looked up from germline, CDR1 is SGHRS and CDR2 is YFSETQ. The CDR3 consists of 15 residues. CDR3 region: CASSLVKGSLGEAFF. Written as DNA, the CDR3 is TGCGCCAGCAGCTTGGTAAAGGGCTCGTTGGGTGAAGCTTTCTTT.

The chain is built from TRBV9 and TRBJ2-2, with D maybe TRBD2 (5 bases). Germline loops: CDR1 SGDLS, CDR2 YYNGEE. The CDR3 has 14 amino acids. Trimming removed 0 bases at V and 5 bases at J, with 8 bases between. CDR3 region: CASSVATGTGELFF. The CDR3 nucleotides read TGTGCCAGCAGCGTAGCTACGGGAACCGGGGAGCTGTTTTTT. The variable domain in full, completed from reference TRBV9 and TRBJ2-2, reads DSGVTQTPKHLITATGQRVTLRCSPRSGDLSVYWYQQSLDQGLQFLIQYYNGEERAKGNILERFSAQQFPDLHSELNLSSLELGDSALYFCASSVATGTGELFFGEGSRLTVL.

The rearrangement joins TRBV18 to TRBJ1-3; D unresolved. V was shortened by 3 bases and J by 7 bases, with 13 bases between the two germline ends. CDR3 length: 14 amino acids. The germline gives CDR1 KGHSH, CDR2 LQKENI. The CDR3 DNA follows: TGTGCCAGCTCACCTCCATCAGCCTGGAACACCATATATTTT. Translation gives CASSPPSAWNTIYF. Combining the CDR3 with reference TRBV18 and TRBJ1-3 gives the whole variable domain NAGVMQNPRHLVRRRGQEARLRCSPMKGHSHVYWYRQLPEEGLKFMVYLQKENIIDESGMPKERFSAEFPKEGPSILRIQQVVRGDSAAYFCASSPPSAWNTIYFGEGSWLTVV.

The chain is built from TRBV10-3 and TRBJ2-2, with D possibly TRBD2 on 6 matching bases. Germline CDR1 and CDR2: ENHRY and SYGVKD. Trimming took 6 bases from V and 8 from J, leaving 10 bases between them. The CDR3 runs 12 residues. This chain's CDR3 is CAIRGDLGELFF. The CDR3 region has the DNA TGTGCCATCAGGGGGGACTTAGGGGAGCTGTTTTTT.

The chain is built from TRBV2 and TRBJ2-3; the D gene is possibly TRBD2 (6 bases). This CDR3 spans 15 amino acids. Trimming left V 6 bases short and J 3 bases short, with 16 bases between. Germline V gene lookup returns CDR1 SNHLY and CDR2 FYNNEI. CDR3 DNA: TGTGCCAGCAGGATGTCGGGGGTAGGAACAGATACGCAGTATTTT. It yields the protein CASRMSGVGTDTQYF.

The CDR3 region has the DNA TGTGCCAGCAGTTTCTGGGACACCGGGGAGCTGTTTTTT. Its protein product is CASSFWDTGELFF. J is TRBJ2-2 and V is TRBV5-4; no firm D call. Germline CDR1 reads SGHNT; CDR2 reads YYREEE (reference sequence). CDR3 size: 13 residues. Trimming removed 5 bases at V and 3 bases at J, with 8 bases between.

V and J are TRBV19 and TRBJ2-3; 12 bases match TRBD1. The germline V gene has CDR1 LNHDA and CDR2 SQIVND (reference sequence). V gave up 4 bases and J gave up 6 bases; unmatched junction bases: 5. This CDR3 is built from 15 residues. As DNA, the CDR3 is TGTGCCAGTAGTACCCCCGGGACAGGGGGCGATACGCAGTATTTT. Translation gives CASSTPGTGGDTQYF.

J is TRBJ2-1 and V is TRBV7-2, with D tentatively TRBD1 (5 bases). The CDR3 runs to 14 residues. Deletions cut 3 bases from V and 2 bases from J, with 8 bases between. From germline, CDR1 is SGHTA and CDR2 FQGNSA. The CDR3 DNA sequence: TGTGCCAGCAGCTTCCAGGGCGCCTACAATGAGCAGTTCTTC. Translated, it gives CASSFQGAYNEQFF.

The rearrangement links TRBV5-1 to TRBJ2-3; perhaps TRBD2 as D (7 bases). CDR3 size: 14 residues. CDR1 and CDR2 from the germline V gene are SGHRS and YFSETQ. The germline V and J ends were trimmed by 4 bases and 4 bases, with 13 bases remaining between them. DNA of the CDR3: TGCGCCAGCAGCCCCCCGGGGGGCTCAGATACGCAGTATTTT. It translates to CASSPPGGSDTQYF.

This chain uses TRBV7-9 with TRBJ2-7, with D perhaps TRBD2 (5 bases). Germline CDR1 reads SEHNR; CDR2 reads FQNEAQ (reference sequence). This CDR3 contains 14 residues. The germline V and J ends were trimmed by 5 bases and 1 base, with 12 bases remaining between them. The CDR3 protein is CASSMSGGSYEQYF. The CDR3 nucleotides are TGTGCCAGCAGCATGTCCGGAGGTTCCTACGAGCAGTACTTC.